A single sample gave rise to the 3 T cell receptor beta chains below, sequenced in a study of tumor-infiltrating lymphocytes in localized non-small cell lung cancer. Profiling relied on immunoSEQ multiplex PCR, and the TCRdb table lists in-frame clones only, not all of them. The sample contains some 11,000 clones, less than 80% of which appear only once. Specimen: uninvolved lung tissue not adjacent to the tumor. The source is a human donor with non-small cell lung cancer.

The chain combines TRBV5-1 with TRBJ2-2, with 11 positions matching TRBD2. Germline CDR1 is SGHRS and CDR2 is YFSETQ. The CDR3 contains 18 residues. After removal of 0 bases from V and 2 bases from J, the junction contained 6 bases not matched to a gene. CDR3 in DNA: TGCGCCAGCAGCTTGGGACTCGGGACTAGCGGAAACACCGGGGAGCTGTTTTTT. It encodes CASSLGLGTSGNTGELFF.

J is TRBJ2-2 and V is TRBV18; D remains ambiguous. This CDR3 contains 16 residues. V lost 4 bases and J lost 7, with 19 bases in between. Germline V gene sequence: CDR1 KGHSH, CDR2 LQKENI. This CDR3 reads CASSLTTSASDGELFF. The CDR3 DNA sequence: TGTGCCAGCTCACTGACGACCTCAGCTTCCGACGGGGAGCTGTTTTTT.

This chain links TRBV6-5 with TRBJ2-2; D might be TRBD1 or TRBD2, each matching 5 bases. The CDR3 is 14 amino acids. In germline, CDR1 is MNHEY, CDR2 SVGAGI. Between the trimmed V and J ends, which lost 2 bases and 5 bases, there was a span of 9 bases. CDR3 region: CASSYVWGTGELFF. The CDR3 DNA is TGTGCCAGCAGTTACGTGTGGGGGACCGGGGAGCTGTTTTTT.